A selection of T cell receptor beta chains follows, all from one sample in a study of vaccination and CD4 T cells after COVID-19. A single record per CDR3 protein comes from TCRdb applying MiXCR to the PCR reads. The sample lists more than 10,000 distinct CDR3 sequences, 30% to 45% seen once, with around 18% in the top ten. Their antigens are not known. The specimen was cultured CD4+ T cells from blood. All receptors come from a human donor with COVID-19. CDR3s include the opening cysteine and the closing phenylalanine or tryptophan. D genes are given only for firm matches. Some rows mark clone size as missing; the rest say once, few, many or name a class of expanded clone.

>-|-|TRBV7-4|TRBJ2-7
CASNFFRDPPSYEQYF
TGTGCCAGCAACTTCTTTCGGGACCCCCCATCCTACGAGCAGTACTTC
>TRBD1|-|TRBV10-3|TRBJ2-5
CAISGGGQGKETQYF
TGTGCCATCAGTGGCGGGGGACAGGGAAAAGAGACCCAGTACTTC
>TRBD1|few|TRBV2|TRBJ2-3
CASNLGTATDTQYF
TGTGCCAGCAATTTGGGGACAGCCACAGATACGCAGTATTTT
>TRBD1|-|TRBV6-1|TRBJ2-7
CASSRGTGEGGEQYF
TGTGCCAGCAGCCGCGGGACAGGGGAAGGGGGCGAGCAGTACTTC
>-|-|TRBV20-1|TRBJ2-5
CSARSPSDQETQYF
TGCAGTGCTAGATCCCCTAGCGACCAAGAGACCCAGTACTTC
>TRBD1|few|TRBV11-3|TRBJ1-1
CASVNQAGGNTEAFF
TGTGCCAGCGTTAATCAGGCAGGGGGAAACACTGAAGCTTTCTTT
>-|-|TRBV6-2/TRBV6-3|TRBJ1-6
CASSLARGLSYNSPLHF
TGTGCCAGCAGCCTCGCCCGGGGCCTCTCCTATAATTCACCCCTCCACTTT
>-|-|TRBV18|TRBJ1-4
CASSQSDSRLVFF
TGTGCCAGCTCACAAAGTGACAGCCGTCTGGTGTTTTTT
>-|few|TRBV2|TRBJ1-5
CASRPGPNNQPQHF
TGTGCCAGCAGGCCGGGCCCCAACAATCAGCCCCAGCATTTT
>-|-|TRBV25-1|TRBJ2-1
CASSDPAGTYNEQFF
TGTGCCAGCAGTGATCCCGCGGGGACCTACAATGAGCAGTTCTTC
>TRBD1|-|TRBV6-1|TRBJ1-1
CASSERTGFTEAFF
TGTGCCAGCAGTGAGAGGACAGGGTTCACTGAAGCTTTCTTT
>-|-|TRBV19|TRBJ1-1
CASRAPDRNTEAFF
TGTGCCAGTAGGGCCCCGGACAGGAACACTGAAGCTTTCTTT
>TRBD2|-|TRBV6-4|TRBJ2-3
CASSEASGGGTQYF
TGTGCCAGCAGTGAGGCTAGCGGGGGTGGAACGCAGTATTTT
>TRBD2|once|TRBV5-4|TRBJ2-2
CASTKLAGGQIGELFF
TGTGCCAGCACTAAACTAGCGGGGGGGCAGATCGGGGAGCTGTTTTTT
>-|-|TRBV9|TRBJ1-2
CASSVAGDYGYTF
TGTGCCAGCAGCGTAGCAGGGGACTATGGCTACACCTTC
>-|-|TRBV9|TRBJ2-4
CASSTAGAKNIQYF
TGTGCCAGCAGCACCGCCGGGGCCAAAAACATTCAGTACTTC
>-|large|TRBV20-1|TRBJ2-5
CSASRVGGFSGETQYF
TGCAGTGCCAGTCGTGTCGGGGGCTTTTCGGGAGAGACCCAGTACTTC
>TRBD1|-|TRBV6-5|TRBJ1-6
CASSSRPGTGGSPLHF
TGTGCCAGCAGTTCCCGGCCCGGGACAGGGGGCTCACCCCTCCACTTT
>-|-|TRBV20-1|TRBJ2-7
CSAPGSPYEQYF
TGCAGTGCCCCCGGGAGTCCCTACGAGCAGTACTTC
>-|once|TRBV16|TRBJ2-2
CASSPHPTGELFF
TGTGCCAGCAGCCCCCATCCCACCGGGGAGCTGTTTTTT
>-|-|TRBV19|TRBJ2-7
CASSLNRAGSYEQYF
TGTGCCAGTAGCCTCAACCGGGCCGGATCCTACGAGCAGTACTTC
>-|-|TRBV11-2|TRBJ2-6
CASSDPRSRAGGANVLTF
TGTGCCAGCAGCGACCCGCGGTCCAGGGCTGGTGGGGCCAACGTCCTGACTTTC
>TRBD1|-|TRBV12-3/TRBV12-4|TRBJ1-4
CASSPRDRGGEKLFF
TGTGCCAGCAGTCCAAGGGACAGGGGAGGCGAAAAACTGTTTTTT
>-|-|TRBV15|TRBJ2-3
CATSRDLVAGTQYF
TGTGCCACCAGCAGAGATCTGGTGGCGGGCACGCAGTATTTT
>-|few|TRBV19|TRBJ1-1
CASSLLQRLNTEAFF
TGTGCCAGTAGCCTGTTACAGAGGCTCAACACTGAAGCTTTCTTT
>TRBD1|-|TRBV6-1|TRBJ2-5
CASSEDEGQGPETQYF
TGTGCCAGCAGTGAAGATGAGGGACAGGGCCCAGAGACCCAGTACTTC
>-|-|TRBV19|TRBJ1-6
CASSTDFRSSYNSPLHF
TGTGCCAGTAGTACAGACTTTAGGAGCTCCTATAATTCACCCCTCCACTTT
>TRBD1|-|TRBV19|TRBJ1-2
CARRTGNGYTF
TGTGCCAGACGGACAGGGAATGGCTACACCTTC
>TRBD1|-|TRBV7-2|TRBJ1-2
CASSLERTGYGGYTF
TGTGCCAGCAGCTTAGAAAGGACAGGGTACGGTGGCTACACCTTC
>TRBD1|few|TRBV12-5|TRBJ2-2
CASGFRGPGTGGTGELFF
TGTGCTAGTGGTTTCCGGGGACCGGGGACAGGGGGCACCGGGGAGCTGTTTTTT
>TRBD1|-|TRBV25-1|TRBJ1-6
CASSTGTGYNSPLHF
TGTGCCAGCAGTACAGGGACAGGTTATAATTCACCCCTCCACTTT
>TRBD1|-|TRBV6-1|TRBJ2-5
CASSEWGQGTETQYF
TGTGCCAGCAGTGAATGGGGACAGGGAACGGAGACCCAGTACTTC
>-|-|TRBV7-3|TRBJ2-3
CASSPRRGHTDTQYF
TGTGCCAGCAGCCCAAGGCGGGGACACACAGATACGCAGTATTTT
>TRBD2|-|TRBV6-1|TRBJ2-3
CATLTTMTSGTDTQYF
TGTGCCACCCTCACCACCATGACTAGCGGCACAGATACGCAGTATTTT
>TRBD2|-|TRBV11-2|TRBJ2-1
CASSTSGGRSYNEQFF
TGTGCCAGCAGCACAAGCGGGGGCCGCTCCTACAATGAGCAGTTCTTC
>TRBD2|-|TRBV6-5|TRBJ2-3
CASSYSSGGVADTQYF
TGTGCCAGCAGTTACTCTAGCGGGGGGGTGGCAGATACGCAGTATTTT
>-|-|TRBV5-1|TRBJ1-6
CASSNSSYNSPLHF
TGCGCCAGCAGTAACAGCTCCTATAATTCACCCCTCCACTTT
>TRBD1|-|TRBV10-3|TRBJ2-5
CAISDPTGPEETQYF
TGTGCCATCAGTGACCCGACAGGGCCGGAAGAGACCCAGTACTTC
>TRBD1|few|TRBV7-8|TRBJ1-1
CASRGRDSKMNTEAFF
TGTGCCAGCAGGGGCCGGGACAGTAAAATGAACACTGAAGCTTTCTTT
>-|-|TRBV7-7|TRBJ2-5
CASSTSGFGDPKETQYF
TGTGCTAGCAGCACGTCGGGCTTCGGGGATCCAAAAGAGACCCAGTACTTC
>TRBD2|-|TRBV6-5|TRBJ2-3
CASSYSSGGVTDTQYF
TGTGCCAGCAGTTACTCTAGCGGGGGGGTGACAGATACGCAGTATTTT
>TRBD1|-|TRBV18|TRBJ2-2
CASSQGQTTGELFF
TGTGCCAGCTCGCAGGGACAGACCACCGGGGAGCTGTTTTTT
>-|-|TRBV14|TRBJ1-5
CASSQDEVQPQHF
TGTGCCAGCAGCCAAGACGAAGTTCAGCCCCAGCATTTT
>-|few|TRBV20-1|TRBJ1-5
CSARDFGGNQPQHF
TGCAGTGCTAGAGATTTTGGGGGAAATCAGCCCCAGCATTTT
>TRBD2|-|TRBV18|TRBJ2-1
CASSPLASGLYNEQFF
TGTGCCAGCTCACCACTAGCTAGCGGTTTGTACAATGAGCAGTTCTTC
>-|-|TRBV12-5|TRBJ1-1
CASAFQQGGAFF
TGTGCTAGTGCTTTCCAGCAGGGAGGAGCTTTCTTT